This T cell receptor beta chain was identified in a study of blood T cell repertoires in COVID-19. Trimming removed 5 bases at V and 2 bases at J, with 12 bases between. CDR1 and CDR2 from the germline V gene are SGHVS and FQNEAQ. The CDR3 is 15 residues long. Clones were sequenced by immunoSEQ multiplex PCR, and TCRdb holds only the in-frame ones, with some missing. The repertoire holds under 90,000 clones, 75% to 85% seen once, with approximately 40% in the top ten. The clonotype comes from a man older than 75 with acute or convalescent COVID-19. The sequenced sample consisted of peripheral blood. The rearrangement links TRBV7-8 to TRBJ1-4; D may be TRBD1 (5 bases). CDR3 nucleotide sequence: TGTGCCAGCAGCAGAGAGGGGCTCACTAATGAAAAACTGTTTTTT. This gives the protein CASSREGLTNEKLFF.